The 15 T cell receptor beta chains below come from one sample, sequenced in a study of blood T cell repertoires in COVID-19. Data came from immunoSEQ multiplex PCR; TCRdb stores just in-frame clones and leaves some out. The table lists approximately 250,000 clones, 88% of them singletons. Sequencing was done on a sample of PBMCs or T cells enriched from blood (not recorded which). These receptors originate from a woman aged 55-70 years in a cohort exposed to, infected with or recovered from COVID-19 (not recorded which).

This clone was seen a few times. The J gene is TRBJ2-5, the V gene TRBV5-1; tentative D call: TRBD2 (7 bases). The germline V and J ends were trimmed by 4 bases and 5 bases, with 21 bases remaining between them. This CDR3 has 16 residues. The germline V gene encodes CDR1 SGHRS and CDR2 YFSETQ. CDR3 nucleotides: TGCGCCAGCAGCCCGGGGGGCAGGGGATTACAGGAGACCCAGTACTTC. Residues: CASSPGGRGLQETQYF. The variable domain in full, with the rest retrieved from reference TRBV5-1 and TRBJ2-5, is KAGVTQTPRYLIKTRGQQVTLSCSPISGHRSVSWYQQTPGQGLQFLFEYFSETQRNKGNFPGRFSGRQFSNSRSEMNVSTLELGDSALYLCASSPGGRGLQETQYFGPGTRLLVL.

The J gene is TRBJ1-5, the V gene TRBV4-1, with TRBD1 matching 11 bases. CDR3 size: 15 residues. With 2 bases clipped from V and 10 bases from J, the junction kept 7 bases outside the gene matches. Germline V CDR1 and CDR2: MGHRA, YSYEKL. Written as DNA, the CDR3 is TGCGCCAGCAGCCAATACGGGACAGGGGGTGGACCCCAGCATTTT. It is translated as CASSQYGTGGGPQHF.

The rearrangement links TRBV6-5 to TRBJ2-5; 7 bases align to TRBD2. Per the germline V gene, CDR1 is MNHEY and CDR2 is SVGAGI. J lost 5 bases, V lost 0 bases, and 9 bases had no gene match. The CDR3 spans 16 residues. CDR3 sequence: CASSYSTGREKETQYF. For the CDR3, the DNA is TGTGCCAGCAGTTACTCGACGGGGAGGGAAAAGGAGACCCAGTACTTC.

V is TRBV2 and J is TRBJ2-7, with D possibly being TRBD2 (5 bases). The V and J ends lost 4 bases and 4 bases respectively, with 17 bases between them. The germline CDR1 and CDR2 sequences are SNHLY and FYNNEI. CDR3 length: 15 amino acids. CDR3: CASSVWWRAPYEQYF. In nucleotides, the CDR3 is TGTGCCAGCAGTGTATGGTGGCGGGCCCCATACGAGCAGTACTTC.

This clone showed up just a few times. This chain connects TRBV7-3 to TRBJ1-1; D call uncertain. The V gene's germline CDR1 is SGHTA and CDR2 FQGTGA. The CDR3 sequence is 13 residues long. V was pared by 3 bases and J by 0 bases, with 5 bases between. Here the CDR3 reads CASSFSVNTEAFF. The CDR3 region has the DNA TGTGCCAGCAGCTTCTCGGTGAACACTGAAGCTTTCTTT.

This chain joins TRBV5-8 and TRBJ2-7; TRBD1 agrees at 7 bases. This CDR3 contains 18 residues. The junction had 18 bases not matched to a gene; V was cut back by 4 bases and J by 2 bases. CDR1 is SGHTS, CDR2 YDEGEE, per germline. The CDR3 DNA reads as TGTGCCAGCAGCACCCGGGCCTACCCGGGACAGCGAACCTACGAGCAGTACTTC. Its protein is CASSTRAYPGQRTYEQYF.

The CDR3 DNA follows: TGCGCCAGCAGCCCGAGAGGACAGGGGTCGGCGGGGGAGCAGTACTTC. It encodes CASSPRGQGSAGEQYF. The chain carries TRBV5-1 and TRBJ2-7, with 9 bases that match TRBD1. The V segment lost 4 bases and the J segment 7 bases; nucleotides outside the gene matches: 15. This CDR3 has 16 amino acids. Per germline, CDR1 SGHRS and CDR2 YFSETQ.

A single count supports this clone. The V and J genes are TRBV6-4 and TRBJ1-1; 11 bases are a match to TRBD1. The J segment lost 7 bases and the V segment lost 6 bases, leaving 7 bases of the junction unmatched. Looked up from germline, CDR1 is MRHNA and CDR2 is SNTAGT. There are 14 residues in the CDR3. CDR3 residues: CASRKDRGHDEAFF. The DNA of the CDR3 is TGTGCCAGCAGAAAGGACAGGGGGCATGATGAAGCTTTCTTT.

As to this clone: This sample also contains other DNA sequences that code for the same CDR3. The CDR3 loop reads CASSPQGANSPLHF. CDR3 coding DNA: TGTGCCAGCTCACCTCAGGGTGCGAATTCACCCCTCCACTTT. The chain employs TRBV18 and TRBJ1-6; D is possibly TRBD1 (5 bases). The V and J ends lost 3 bases and 7 bases respectively, with 10 bases between them. The CDR3 has 14 residues. Germline values: CDR1 KGHSH, CDR2 LQKENI.

The chain joins TRBV6-1 to TRBJ2-3, with 9 bases lining up with TRBD2. CDR3 size: 16 residues. Germline loops: CDR1 MNHNS, CDR2 SASEGT. The ends lost 0 bases at V and 4 bases at J; junction bases unmatched: 5. CDR3 sequence reads: CASSEAGGRAADTQYF. In DNA, the CDR3 is TGTGCCAGCAGTGAAGCGGGCGGGAGGGCCGCAGATACGCAGTATTTT.

The chain uses TRBV27 and TRBJ2-5; tentative D call: TRBD2 (6 bases). Germline values: CDR1 MNHEY, CDR2 SMNVEV (reference sequence). V was clipped by 7 bases and J by 5 bases, with 26 bases between them. The CDR3 is made up of 17 amino acids. The CDR3 protein is CASTSRLGRSRGETQYF. CDR3 sequence (DNA): TGTGCCAGCACCTCCCGACTAGGTCGGTCCCGTGGGGAGACCCAGTACTTC.

The rearrangement links TRBV7-9 to TRBJ2-2; possibly TRBD2 for D (6 bases). V dropped 1 base and J dropped 3 bases, with 15 bases sitting between them. The CDR3 loop spans 17 amino acids. Germline V gene sequence: CDR1 SEHNR, CDR2 FQNEAQ (reference sequence). For the CDR3, the DNA is TGTGCCAGCAGCTTAGGAGTTTGGAGGGGCGACACCGGGGAGCTGTTTTTT. It codes for CASSLGVWRGDTGELFF.

The V call is TRBV9, the J call TRBJ2-7; D perhaps matches TRBD2 (6 bases). This CDR3 is built from 15 residues. V was trimmed by 0 bases and J by 2 bases, leaving 12 bases between them. CDR1 is SGDLS and CDR2 is YYNGEE in the germline V gene. The DNA for the CDR3 is TGTGCCAGCAGCGTAGCCCGGGAGTTCACCTACGAGCAGTACTTC. This sequence encodes CASSVAREFTYEQYF.

This chain joins TRBV7-8 and TRBJ1-5; 9 nucleotides match TRBD1. This CDR3 has 15 amino acids. Germline CDR1 SGHVS, CDR2 FQNEAQ. V was clipped by 1 base and J by 5 bases; unmatched bases: 3. This CDR3 is CASSLGDRVDQPQHF. CDR3 sequence (DNA): TGTGCCAGCAGCTTAGGGGACAGGGTCGATCAGCCCCAGCATTTT.

The chain employs TRBV2 and TRBJ1-1, with D possibly matching TRBD1 (6 bases). V dropped 9 bases and J dropped 0 bases, with 8 bases sitting between them. The CDR3 extends over 12 amino acids. Germline V gene data show CDR1 as SNHLY and CDR2 as FYNNEI. CDR3: CASHRVNTEAFF. CDR3 sequence (DNA): TGTGCCAGTCACAGGGTGAACACTGAAGCTTTCTTT.